This TCR beta chain was identified in a study of cytomegalovirus exposure and HLA in healthy donors. This table comes from immunoSEQ multiplex PCR, and its TCRdb copy is limited to in-frame clones, with some not included. This table has roughly 150,000 clones, under 90% appearing once. J was trimmed by 2 bases and V by 10 bases; bases with no gene match: 14. The CDR3 length is 16 residues. CDR1 and CDR2 from the germline V gene are SNHLY and FYNNEI. The sequence was collected from a man aged 18 to 30 in good health and CMV-seropositive. The sequenced material came from PBMCs. This sequence joins TRBV2 and TRBJ2-5, with TRBD2 matching over 9 bases. For the CDR3, the DNA is TGTGCCAATCTTAAATTCGGCCTAGCGGGGCAAGAGACCCAGTACTTC. Amino acids: CANLKFGLAGQETQYF.